This TCR beta chain stems from a study of cytomegalovirus exposure and HLA in healthy donors. Researchers ran the PCR with 60 Vbeta and 13 Jbeta primers. Assay: immunoSEQ multiplex PCR; the TCRdb copy retains only in-frame clones and omits some. The table shows fewer than 250,000 clones, with approximately 78% occurring only once. General study points: There was a cluster of highly shared sequence variants that was likely a sequencing artifact. In a later analysis, HLA-associated beta chains showed higher expansion and lower generation probabilities than comparable chains. In a later analysis, an Asian-associated ancestry cluster reportedly showed fewer N-insertions than the roughly 650-donor mean.

Trimming removed 1 base from V and 2 bases from J; junction bases left unmatched: 3. Germline lookup yields CDR1 LGHNA and CDR2 YSLEER. The CDR3 runs 15 residues. Regarding this clone: Its antigen is currently unknown.

What was sequenced was PBMCs. The sequence came from a young man in good health and CMV-seronegative. The rearrangement joins TRBV4-3 to TRBJ2-3, with TRBD2 identical over 7 bases. The CDR3 is CASSQAGGITDTQYF. The CDR3 nucleotides are TGCGCCAGCAGCCAAGCGGGGGGAATCACAGATACGCAGTATTTT.